Below, 14 T cell receptor beta chains from the same sample are listed, as sequenced in a study of T cells after yellow fever vaccination. TCRdb re-analysed the 5' RACE reads in MiXCR, keeping a single row per CDR3 protein. This sample has some 320,000 distinct CDR3 sequences, with 9.5% to 12% found just once. The sample consisted of CD4+ T cells sorted from PBMCs, taken 45 days after the yellow fever booster vaccination. These receptor sequences come from a man between 18 and 35 years old who received the YFV17D yellow fever vaccine.

DNA of the CDR3: TGTGCCAGCTCACCGCAGGGGGCTTCCTACGAGCAGTACTTC. It is translated as CASSPQGASYEQYF. V is TRBV18 and J is TRBJ2-7; 8 bases map to TRBD1. J was trimmed by 1 base and V by 3 bases; bases with no gene match: 2. The CDR3 extends over 14 amino acids. Germline-derived CDR1 and CDR2 are KGHSH and LQKENI.

This clonotype was detected a few times. The chain's CDR3 is CASSLTAVIANQPQHF. The CDR3 DNA sequence: TGTGCCAGCAGTTTGACGGCCGTTATAGCAAATCAGCCCCAGCATTTT. This sequence joins TRBV12-3 or TRBV12-4 and TRBJ1-5, with D hard to call. The CDR3 covers 16 residues. V gave up 3 bases and J gave up 4 bases, with 16 bases separating them.

CDR3 coding DNA: TGTGCCAGCCGCCGTAAGGGGGTCACCACCGGGGAGCTGTTTTTT. This codes for CASRRKGVTTGELFF. The genes are TRBV7-2 and TRBJ2-2; D might be TRBD1 (6 bases). The CDR3 totals 15 residues. The germline CDR1 and CDR2 sequences are SGHTA and FQGNSA. The V and J ends lost 8 bases and 4 bases respectively, with 17 bases between them.

This clonotype showed up just a few times. The J gene is TRBJ2-2, the V gene TRBV7-2; no reliable D call. From germline, CDR1 is SGHTA and CDR2 FQGNSA. V was clipped by 0 bases and J by 4 bases, with 9 bases between them. This CDR3 is built from 15 residues. This chain's CDR3 is CASSLAIQPTGELFF. The CDR3 region has the DNA TGTGCCAGCAGCTTAGCGATACAGCCCACCGGGGAGCTGTTTTTT.

This clonotype was detected a few times. V is TRBV7-8 and J is TRBJ1-1; a weak D match, TRBD1 (5 bases). There are 13 residues in the CDR3. V lost 8 bases, J lost 7 bases, and 17 bases lay in between. Per germline, CDR1 SGHVS and CDR2 FQNEAQ. The CDR3 coding sequence is TGTGCCAGCCAATATCAGGGTGGGTTTGAAGCTTTCTTT. This translates into CASQYQGGFEAFF. The variable domain in full, completed from reference TRBV7-8 and TRBJ1-1, reads GAGVSQSPRYKVAKRGQDVALRCDPISGHVSLFWYQQALGQGPEFLTYFQNEAQLDKSGLPSDRFFAERPEGSVSTLKIQRTQQEDSAVYLCASQYQGGFEAFFGQGTRLTVV.

In its sample, this clonotype was seen many times. The V and J genes are TRBV7-9 and TRBJ1-2; weak D call: TRBD1 (6 bases). Germline V gives CDR1 SEHNR, CDR2 FQNEAQ (reference sequence). The CDR3 covers 12 residues. Between the trimmed V and J ends, which lost 4 bases and 8 bases, there was a span of 11 bases. Written as DNA, the CDR3 is TGTGCCAGCAGCTACGAGGGGGGAGGCTACACCTTC. Translation gives CASSYEGGGYTF.

This clonotype appeared a few times. The chain has TRBV12-3 or TRBV12-4 and TRBJ1-4; D not certain. The CDR3 has 13 residues. The ends were cut back, 3 bases at V and 8 bases at J, with 10 bases in the middle. CDR3 amino acids: CASSFYQEEKLFF. The CDR3 bases are TGTGCCAGCAGTTTTTACCAGGAGGAAAAACTGTTTTTT.

V gene TRBV19 combines with J gene TRBJ2-3; 7 bases match TRBD2. Germline-derived CDR1 and CDR2 are LNHDA and SQIVND (reference sequence). V shed 0 bases, J shed 6 bases, and the junction held 6 bases outside the gene matches. The CDR3 sequence is 15 residues long. The CDR3 bases are TGTGCCAGTAGTATAGATCTCGGCGGGGGTGATACGCAGTATTTT. Translating gives CASSIDLGGGDTQYF.

The CDR3 nucleotides read TGTGCCAGCAGCCACGGACAGGGGGCTTACAATGAGCAGTTCTTC. Translation gives CASSHGQGAYNEQFF. The chain links TRBV6-2 or TRBV6-3 to TRBJ2-1; 11 bases are a match to TRBD1. Trimming removed 6 bases from V and 4 bases from J; junction bases left unmatched: 5. In germline, CDR1 is MNHEY, CDR2 SVGEGT. The CDR3 has 15 amino acids.

The rearrangement uses TRBV7-2 and TRBJ1-2; possibly TRBD1 for D (5 bases). The CDR3 is 16 residues long. V lost 1 base, J lost 4 bases, and 16 bases lay in between. Germline CDR1 is SGHTA and CDR2 is FQGNSA. In nucleotides, the CDR3 is TGTGCCAGCAGCTTAGATGGTAGTGGGGGGTTCTATGGCTACACCTTC. Its translation is CASSLDGSGGFYGYTF.

V is TRBV18 and J is TRBJ1-5; 7 bases agree with TRBD1. This CDR3 region has 15 residues. Germline V lookup: CDR1 KGHSH, CDR2 LQKENI. Trimming took 6 bases from V and 6 from J; bases not matched to a gene: 11. This CDR3 reads CASSQTGTVLQPQHF. The CDR3 coding sequence is TGTGCCAGCTCGCAGACCGGGACAGTCCTTCAGCCCCAGCATTTT.

This clonotype was counted ten times or more. The chain links TRBV3-1 to TRBJ1-3; D is ambiguous. Germline V gene sequence: CDR1 LGHDT, CDR2 YNNKEL (reference sequence). V lost 1 base and J lost 1, with 5 bases in between. The CDR3 spans 14 residues. The CDR3 bases are TGTGCCAGCAGCCAAGGATTTTCTGGAAACACCATATATTTT. Protein: CASSQGFSGNTIYF. The full variable domain, completed using reference TRBV3-1 and TRBJ1-3, is DTAVSQTPKYLVTQMGNDKSIKCEQNLGHDTMYWYKQDSKKFLKIMFSYNNKELIINETVPNRFSPKSPDKAHLNLHINSLELGDSAVYFCASSQGFSGNTIYFGEGSWLTVV.

The sample holds many counts of this clonotype. The chain is built from TRBV6-2 or TRBV6-3 and TRBJ2-1; D not resolved. The CDR3 totals 13 residues. Germline V gene data show CDR1 as MNHEY and CDR2 as SVGEGT. With 6 bases removed from V and 12 bases from J, the gap between germline ends came to 18 bases. The CDR3, as DNA: TGTGCCAGCAGGGAGCCCCCCCTGGGTGCGCAGTTCTTC. Translation: CASREPPLGAQFF.

The chain employs TRBV23-1 and TRBJ2-1, with D perhaps matching TRBD1 or TRBD2 (5 bases each). TRBV23-1 is assigned to the ORF class and has an uncertain function. The germline V and J ends were trimmed by 6 bases and 3 bases, with 15 bases remaining between them. The CDR3 covers 15 residues. The CDR3 nucleotides read TGCGCCAGCAGCCAACGGGACCGCGGCTACAATGAGCAGTTCTTC. This codes for CASSQRDRGYNEQFF.